These T cell receptor beta chains were read from a single sample in a study of blood T cell repertoires in COVID-19. Only in-frame clones appear in the TCRdb table, and some are missing; sequencing was by immunoSEQ multiplex PCR. The table lists over 25,000 clones, around 93% of them singletons, with 9.9% in the top ten. Sequencing input: peripheral blood. All receptors derive from a human donor with active COVID-19. The donor label of this sample is uncertain. CDR3s include the opening cysteine and the closing phenylalanine or tryptophan. D genes are given only for firm matches. Size is stated for part of the rows, as once, few or many counts, or as a class when the clone is expanded.

cdr3_nt: TGTGCCAGCAGGCGGAGCAGGGGGAGGGAGACCCAGTACTTC
cdr3_aa: CASRRSRGRETQYF
j_call: TRBJ2-5
v_call: TRBV27
clone_size: -
d_call: -

cdr3_nt: TGTGCCAGCAGCTTAGCGCAAGCGGGCTCCATCTCCTACGAGCAGTACTTC
cdr3_aa: CASSLAQAGSISYEQYF
j_call: TRBJ2-7
v_call: TRBV11-1
clone_size: -
d_call: -

cdr3_nt: TGTGCCAGCAGTCTTGGCCGGGACAGGGCCTACGAGCAGTACTTC
cdr3_aa: CASSLGRDRAYEQYF
j_call: TRBJ2-7
v_call: TRBV27
clone_size: -
d_call: TRBD1

cdr3_nt: TGTGCCAGCAGCATACAGGGGGCTAACGGGGAGCTGTTTTTT
cdr3_aa: CASSIQGANGELFF
j_call: TRBJ2-2
v_call: TRBV7-2
clone_size: once
d_call: TRBD1

cdr3_nt: TGTGCCAGCAGCCTGGGGCGGAGAGGTGGTTCCGGGGAGCTGTTTTTT
cdr3_aa: CASSLGRRGGSGELFF
j_call: TRBJ2-2
v_call: TRBV3-1/TRBV3-2
clone_size: -
d_call: -

cdr3_nt: TGTGCCAGCAGGGCCTCGCCAGGGTACGTTTACGAGCAGTACTTC
cdr3_aa: CASRASPGYVYEQYF
j_call: TRBJ2-7
v_call: TRBV7-2
clone_size: -
d_call: -

cdr3_nt: TGTGCCACCAGCGGGAGACAGGCCCTAAACACCGGGGAGCTGTTTTTT
cdr3_aa: CATSGRQALNTGELFF
j_call: TRBJ2-2
v_call: TRBV15
clone_size: once
d_call: -

cdr3_nt: TGTGCCAGCAGCCAGGGTGGGGGCGCGTTCTATGGCTACACCTTC
cdr3_aa: CASSQGGGAFYGYTF
j_call: TRBJ1-2
v_call: TRBV7-2
clone_size: -
d_call: -

cdr3_nt: TGTGCCAGCAGCTCGAGGGGACTAGCGAGGACAGATACGCAGTATTTT
cdr3_aa: CASSSRGLARTDTQYF
j_call: TRBJ2-3
v_call: TRBV7-6
clone_size: -
d_call: TRBD2

cdr3_nt: TGTGCCAGTAGTATCCCCTTGACGAGGACTAGCGGGAAGACGAACACCGGGGAGCTGTTTTTT
cdr3_aa: CASSIPLTRTSGKTNTGELFF
j_call: TRBJ2-2
v_call: TRBV19
clone_size: -
d_call: TRBD2